The following is a TCR beta chain sequence with its context. The source of the sample is a study of blood T cell repertoires in COVID-19. Study context: Both acute and convalescent COVID-19 samples were obtained from the United States, Italy and Spain. Nucleic acid was either cDNA or gDNA, and it came from T cells, B-cell-depleted T cells, or PBMCs.

As originally analysed: Estimation of nucleated cell counts relied on the amplification of reference gene primers. Generated by immunoSEQ multiplex PCR, the TCRdb table keeps only in-frame clones and is missing some. Clonal size and the V and J genes are those of that table, whereas D and trimming came from the DNA. The sample records some 140,000 clones, 65% to 90% being singletons. Trimming removed 2 bases from V and 4 bases from J; junction bases left unmatched: 4. This CDR3 has 16 residues. The germline gives CDR1 SGDLS, CDR2 YYNGEE. This TCR came from a woman aged 60-70 years with active or convalescent COVID-19. Sequencing was performed on peripheral blood. This sequence joins TRBV9 and TRBJ2-5, with 14 positions matching TRBD2. This CDR3 reads CASSVGLAGGGETQYF. The CDR3 DNA reads as TGTGCCAGCAGCGTCGGACTAGCGGGGGGCGGAGAGACCCAGTACTTC.